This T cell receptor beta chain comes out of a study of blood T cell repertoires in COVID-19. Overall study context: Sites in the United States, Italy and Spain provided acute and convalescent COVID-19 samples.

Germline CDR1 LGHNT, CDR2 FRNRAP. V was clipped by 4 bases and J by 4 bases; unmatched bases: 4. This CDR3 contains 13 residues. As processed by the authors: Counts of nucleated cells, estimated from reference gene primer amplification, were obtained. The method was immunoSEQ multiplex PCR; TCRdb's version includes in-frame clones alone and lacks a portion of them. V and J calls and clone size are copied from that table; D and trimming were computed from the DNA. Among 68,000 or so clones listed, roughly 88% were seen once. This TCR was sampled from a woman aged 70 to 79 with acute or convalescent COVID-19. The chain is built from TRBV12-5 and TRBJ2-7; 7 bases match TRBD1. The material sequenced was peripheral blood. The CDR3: CASGSPGQYEQYF. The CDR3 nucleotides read TGTGCTAGTGGTTCGCCGGGACAGTACGAGCAGTACTTC.